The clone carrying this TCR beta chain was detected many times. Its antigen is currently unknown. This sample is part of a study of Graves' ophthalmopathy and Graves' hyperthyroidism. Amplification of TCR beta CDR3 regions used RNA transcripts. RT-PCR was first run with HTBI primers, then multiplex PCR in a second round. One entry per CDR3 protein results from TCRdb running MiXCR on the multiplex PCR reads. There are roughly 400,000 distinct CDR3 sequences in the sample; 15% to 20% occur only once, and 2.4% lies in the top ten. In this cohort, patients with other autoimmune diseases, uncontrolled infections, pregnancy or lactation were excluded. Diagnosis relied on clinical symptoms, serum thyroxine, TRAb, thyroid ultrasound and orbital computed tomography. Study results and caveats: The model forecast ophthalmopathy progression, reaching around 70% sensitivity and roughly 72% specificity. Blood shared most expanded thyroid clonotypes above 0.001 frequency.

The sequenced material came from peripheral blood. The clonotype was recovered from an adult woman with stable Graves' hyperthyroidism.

The CDR3 DNA reads TGTGCCACCAGTGACCCCGAAACAGTCACCGGGGAGCTGTTTTTT. Translation: CATSDPETVTGELFF. The rearrangement links TRBV24-1 to TRBJ2-2, with no clear D. Germline-derived CDR1 and CDR2 are KGHDR and SFDVKD. Trimming left V 4 bases short and J 4 bases short, with 12 bases between. CDR3 length: 15 amino acids.